These 7 T cell receptor beta chains share one sample of origin, sequenced in a study of shared clonotypes between healthy human individuals. Here immunoSEQ multiplex PCR was the method, and the copy in TCRdb shows in-frame clones only, minus some. Found here are more than 2 million clones, approximately 95% of them singletons; the top ten hold roughly 0.13%. Sequencing was carried out using naive CD4+ T cells sorted from blood. The sample's subset: CD45RA+ positively selected. All receptors come from a man between 18 and 35 years old in good health.

The chain is built from TRBV5-1 and TRBJ2-5, with 8 bases aligning to TRBD1. Germline V gene lookup returns CDR1 SGHRS and CDR2 YFSETQ. The CDR3 length is 14 residues. The V and J ends lost 4 bases and 5 bases, in that order; junction bases with no gene match: 7. The CDR3 sequence: CASSGQGLEETQYF. As DNA, the CDR3 is TGCGCCAGCAGCGGACAGGGATTGGAGGAGACCCAGTACTTC.

The chain links TRBV25-1 to TRBJ1-5, with 7 positions matching TRBD1. Germline values: CDR1 MGHDK, CDR2 SYGVNS. The J segment lost 0 bases and the V segment lost 3 bases, leaving 2 bases of the junction unmatched. The CDR3 is 15 amino acids. The CDR3 DNA reads TGTGCCAGCAGTGATACAGGGGATAGCAATCAGCCCCAGCATTTT. Translated: CASSDTGDSNQPQHF.

This sequence joins TRBV19 and TRBJ2-5; 7 bases map to TRBD1. Germline V gives CDR1 LNHDA, CDR2 SQIVND (reference sequence). V trimming: 9 bases; J trimming: 2 bases; junction bases outside the gene matches: 6. CDR3 length: 13 amino acids. CDR3 sequence (DNA): TGTGCCAGCCAAGGGGGCCAGCAAGAGACCCAGTACTTC. Translating gives CASQGGQQETQYF.

This clone was seen just once. This chain uses TRBV10-3 with TRBJ1-5; TRBD1 matches at 9 bases. The CDR3 loop spans 15 amino acids. Per germline, CDR1 ENHRY and CDR2 SYGVKD. Germline trimming cut 2 bases from V and 7 bases from J; bases unmatched to any gene: 6. CDR3: CAISEGQGYHQPQHF. The CDR3 nucleotides read TGTGCCATCAGTGAGGGACAGGGGTATCACCAGCCCCAGCATTTT.

CDR3 sequence (DNA): TGCAGCGTTGCGGGGGGTAGCTATGGCTACACCTTC. Residues: CSVAGGSYGYTF. The V and J genes are TRBV29-1 and TRBJ1-2; the D gene is possibly TRBD1 (5 bases). V shed 4 bases and J shed 4 bases, with 10 bases lying between them. Germline CDR1 and CDR2: SQVTM and ANQGSEA. This CDR3 is built from 12 residues.

J is TRBJ2-1 and V is TRBV19; 7 bases agree with TRBD2. Unmatched junction bases numbered 9, after V lost 4 bases and J lost 0 bases. The germline gives CDR1 LNHDA, CDR2 SQIVND (reference sequence). This CDR3 is built from 17 residues. This CDR3 is CASSTGGSSSSYNEQFF. CDR3 DNA: TGTGCCAGTAGTACGGGCGGGAGTTCCAGCTCCTACAATGAGCAGTTCTTC.

The chain has TRBV19 and TRBJ2-5; the match to TRBD2 covers 8 bases. The CDR3 is 13 residues long. Germline V gene sequence: CDR1 LNHDA, CDR2 SQIVND (reference sequence). The V segment lost 5 bases and the J segment 6 bases; nucleotides outside the gene matches: 5. CDR3 sequence reads: CASSREGRKTQYF. CDR3 in DNA: TGTGCCAGTAGTCGGGAGGGGCGAAAGACCCAGTACTTC.